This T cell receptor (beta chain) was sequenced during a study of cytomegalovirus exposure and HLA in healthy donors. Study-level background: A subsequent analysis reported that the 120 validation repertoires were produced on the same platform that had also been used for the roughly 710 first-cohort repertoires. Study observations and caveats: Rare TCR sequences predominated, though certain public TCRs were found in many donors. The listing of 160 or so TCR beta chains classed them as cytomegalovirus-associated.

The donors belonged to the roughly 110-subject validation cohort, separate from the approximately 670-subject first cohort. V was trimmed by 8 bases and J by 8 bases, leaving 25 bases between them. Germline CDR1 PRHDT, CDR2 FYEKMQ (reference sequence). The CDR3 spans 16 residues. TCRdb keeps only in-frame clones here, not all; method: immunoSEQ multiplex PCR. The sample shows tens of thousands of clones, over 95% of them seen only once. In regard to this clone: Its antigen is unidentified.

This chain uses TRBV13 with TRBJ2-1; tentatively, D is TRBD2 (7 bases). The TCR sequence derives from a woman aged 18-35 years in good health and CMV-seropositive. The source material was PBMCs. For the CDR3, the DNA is TGTGCCAGCGTCCCTAGGGGGGGGGTTCCCGTGGATGAGCAGTTCTTC. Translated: CASVPRGGVPVDEQFF. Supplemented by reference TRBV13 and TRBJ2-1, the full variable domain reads AAGVIQSPRHLIKEKRETATLKCYPIPRHDTVYWYQQGPGQDPQFLISFYEKMQSDKGSIPDRFSAQQFSDYHSELNMSSLELGDSALYFCASVPRGGVPVDEQFFGPGTRLTVL.